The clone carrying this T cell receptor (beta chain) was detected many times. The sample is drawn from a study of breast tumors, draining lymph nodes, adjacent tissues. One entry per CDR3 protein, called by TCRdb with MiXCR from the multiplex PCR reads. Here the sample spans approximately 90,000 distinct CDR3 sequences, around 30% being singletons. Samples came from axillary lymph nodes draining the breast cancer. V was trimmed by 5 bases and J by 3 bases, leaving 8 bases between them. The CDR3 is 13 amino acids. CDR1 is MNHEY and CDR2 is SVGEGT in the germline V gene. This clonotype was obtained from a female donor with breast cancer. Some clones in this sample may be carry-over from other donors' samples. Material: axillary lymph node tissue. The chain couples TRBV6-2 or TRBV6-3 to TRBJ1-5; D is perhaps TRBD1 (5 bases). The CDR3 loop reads CASSTDTNQPQHF. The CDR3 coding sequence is TGTGCCAGCAGTACGGACACCAATCAGCCCCAGCATTTT.